This TCR beta chain stems from a study of graft-versus-host responses after intestinal transplantation. Study as a whole: In this cohort, recipients had multivisceral, liver-intestinal, or isolated intestinal transplants.

Using immunoSEQ multiplex PCR, the repertoire was profiled, and TCRdb retains in-frame clones only, with some absent. This sample yields 20,000 to 30,000 clones, of which approximately 85% are seen a single time; less than 1% belongs to the top ten. The CDR3 runs to 14 residues. Trimming cost V 6 bases and J 2 bases, with 16 bases left between them. CDR1 is SQVTM and CDR2 is ANQGSEA in the germline V gene. Sequences were derived from PBMCs, sampled roughly 69 weeks after intestinal transplant. This rearrangement joins TRBV29-1 to TRBJ1-1; no firm D call. The receptor's source is a human patient who received an intestinal transplant, so some T cells may come from the graft donor. The CDR3 reads CSVKQLRLNTEAFF. The DNA for the CDR3 is TGCAGCGTGAAACAACTGAGACTAAACACTGAAGCTTTCTTT.